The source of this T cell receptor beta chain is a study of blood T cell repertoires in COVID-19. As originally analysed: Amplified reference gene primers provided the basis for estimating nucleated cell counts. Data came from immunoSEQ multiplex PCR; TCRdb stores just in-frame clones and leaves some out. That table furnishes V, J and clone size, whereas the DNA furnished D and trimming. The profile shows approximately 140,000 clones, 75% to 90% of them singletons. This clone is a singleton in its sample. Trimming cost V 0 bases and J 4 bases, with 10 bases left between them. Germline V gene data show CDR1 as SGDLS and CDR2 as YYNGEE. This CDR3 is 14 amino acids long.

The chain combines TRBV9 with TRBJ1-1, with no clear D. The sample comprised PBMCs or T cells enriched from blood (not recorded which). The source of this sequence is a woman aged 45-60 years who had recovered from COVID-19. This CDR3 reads CASSVAEGGTEAFF. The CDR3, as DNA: TGTGCCAGCAGCGTAGCTGAGGGCGGCACTGAAGCTTTCTTT.